Presented here are 28 T cell receptor beta chains from one specimen sequenced in a study of blood T cell repertoires in COVID-19. Repertoires were generated with immunoSEQ multiplex PCR, while TCRdb's copy carries only in-frame clones and drops some. The sample shows about 220,000 clones, roughly 85% of them seen only once. The sample consisted of peripheral blood. The receptors derive from a young man who had recovered from COVID-19.

This clone was counted once. The rearrangement links TRBV9 to TRBJ2-1, with D possibly matching TRBD2 (5 bases). The V end lost 3 bases, the J end lost 9 bases, and 13 bases lay between the germline ends. CDR1 SGDLS and CDR2 YYNGEE come from the germline V gene. The CDR3 sequence is 13 residues long. As DNA, the CDR3 is TGTGCCAGCAGCGGGACGACTATAAGTGAGCAGTTCTTC. This sequence encodes CASSGTTISEQFF.

The chain recombines TRBV7-6 with TRBJ1-2, with D perhaps TRBD1 (6 bases). The CDR3 is made up of 14 amino acids. Trimming pared 1 base from V and 4 bases from J, leaving 10 bases between. Germline-derived CDR1 and CDR2 are SGHVS and FNYEAQ. CDR3 in amino acids: CASSLETGPYGYTF. The CDR3 region has the DNA TGTGCCAGCAGCTTAGAGACAGGCCCCTATGGCTACACCTTC.

The rearrangement joins TRBV3-1 (or the pseudogene TRBV3-2) to TRBJ2-3; 12 bases are shared with TRBD2. The CDR3 loop spans 19 amino acids. The V and J ends lost 4 bases and 3 bases, in that order; junction bases with no gene match: 14. Germline CDR1 LGHDT, CDR2 YNNKEL (reference sequence). The DNA of the CDR3 is TGTGCCAGCAGCCCCGTGGGGTTGTGGACTAGCGGGGAGACAGATACGCAGTATTTT. This codes for CASSPVGLWTSGETDTQYF.

J is TRBJ1-6 and V is TRBV5-6, with a possible D match to TRBD1 (6 bases). Trimming pared 4 bases from V and 2 bases from J, leaving 19 bases between. Germline CDR1 and CDR2: SGHDT and YYEEEE. The CDR3 is made up of 18 amino acids. The CDR3 nucleotides are TGTGCCAGCAGCCCTGCTGGACAGTGGGGAGCCTATAATTCACCCCTCCACTTT. Its translation: CASSPAGQWGAYNSPLHF.

The V gene is TRBV13, the J gene TRBJ1-2; D remains unclear. CDR1 and CDR2 (germline): PRHDT, FYEKMQ (reference sequence). V lost 5 bases, J lost 5 bases, and 12 bases lay in between. The CDR3 length is 13 residues. The CDR3, as DNA: TGTGCCAGCAGCGTAACGGCGGGGTATGGCTACACCTTC. It specifies CASSVTAGYGYTF.

This sequence joins TRBV24-1 and TRBJ1-2; D not resolved. The CDR3 is 13 amino acids. Germline values: CDR1 KGHDR, CDR2 SFDVKD. Deletions cut 4 bases from V and 8 bases from J, with 13 bases between. CDR3 DNA: TGTGCCACCAGTGACGCGGGAACAGTCGGCTACACCTTC. Its protein is CATSDAGTVGYTF.

V usage is TRBV6-5 and J usage is TRBJ2-2; possibly TRBD2 for D (6 bases). Germline-derived CDR1 and CDR2 are MNHEY and SVGAGI. CDR3 length: 15 amino acids. With 5 bases removed from V and 5 bases from J, the gap between germline ends came to 15 bases. The CDR3 DNA reads as TGTGCCAGCAGTCAACCCCCGGGGACTACCGGGGAGCTGTTTTTT. Protein sequence: CASSQPPGTTGELFF.

This chain connects TRBV2 to TRBJ1-5; 7 bases map to TRBD1. The CDR3 has 15 amino acids. J lost 5 bases, V lost 1 base, and 5 bases had no gene match. CDR1 and CDR2 (germline): SNHLY, FYNNEI. The CDR3 nucleotides read TGTGCCAGCAGTGAAGAAGGGACAGCAGATCAGCCCCAGCATTTT. Its protein is CASSEEGTADQPQHF.

V and J are TRBV6-4 and TRBJ2-3; D is ambiguous. V lost 5 bases, J lost 6 bases, and 15 bases lay in between. There are 14 residues in the CDR3. Germline-derived CDR1 and CDR2 are MRHNA and SNTAGT. CDR3 DNA: TGTGCCAGCAGTCACGGGTTATCTACTGATACGCAGTATTTT. It codes for CASSHGLSTDTQYF.

The V call is TRBV15, the J call TRBJ1-5; D not resolved. This CDR3 region has 14 residues. V was pared by 3 bases and J by 7 bases, with 13 bases between. Germline V lookup: CDR1 LNHNV, CDR2 YYDKDF (reference sequence). The CDR3 bases are TGTGCCACCAGCAGTTCCGCGGGGAAGCAGCCCCAGCATTTT. Its protein product is CATSSSAGKQPQHF.

This chain uses TRBV19 with TRBJ2-7; 9 bases line up with TRBD1. After removal of 10 bases from V and 0 bases from J, the junction contained 1 base not matched to a gene. The CDR3 has 12 amino acids. Germline CDR1 is LNHDA and CDR2 is SQIVND (reference sequence). In nucleotides, the CDR3 is TGTGCCACGGGACAGGGCTCCTACGAGCAGTACTTC. It specifies CATGQGSYEQYF. Together with reference TRBV19 and TRBJ2-7, the CDR3 gives the full variable domain: DGGITQSPKYLFRKEGQNVTLSCEQNLNHDAMYWYRQDPGQGLRLIYYSQIVNDFQKGDIAEGYSVSREKKESFPLTVTSAQKNPTAFYLCATGQGSYEQYFGPGTRLTVT.

The chain links TRBV6-2 or TRBV6-3 to TRBJ2-2; the match to TRBD2 covers 11 bases. The CDR3 has 15 amino acids. V lost 6 bases to trimming and J lost 3 bases; unmatched junction nucleotides: 3. Germline lookup yields CDR1 MNHEY and CDR2 SVGEGT. Here the CDR3 reads CASSLSGGDTGELFF. The CDR3 nucleotides read TGTGCCAGCAGCCTTAGCGGGGGGGACACCGGGGAGCTGTTTTTT.

The gene calls are TRBV24-1 and TRBJ2-3; 7 nucleotides line up with TRBD2. Trimming cost V 5 bases and J 0 bases; bases outside gene matches: 7. The CDR3 is made up of 16 amino acids. CDR1 and CDR2 from the germline V gene are KGHDR and SFDVKD. The CDR3 region has the DNA TGTGCCACCAGTGGACCTCGGGGGGTTAGCACAGATACGCAGTATTTT. Translation: CATSGPRGVSTDTQYF.

This chain joins TRBV5-6 and TRBJ1-1; no firm D call. This CDR3 is built from 15 residues. Germline loops: CDR1 SGHDT, CDR2 YYEEEE. V lost 0 bases and J lost 2, with 11 bases in between. DNA for the CDR3: TGTGCCAGCAGCTTGGGATCGACACATAACACTGAAGCTTTCTTT. As protein: CASSLGSTHNTEAFF.

This clone was counted once. This rearrangement joins TRBV5-6 to TRBJ1-6; D remains unclear. The CDR3 loop spans 12 amino acids. CDR1 is SGHDT and CDR2 is YYEEEE in the germline V gene. Between the trimmed V and J ends, which lost 1 base and 8 bases, there was a span of 4 bases. The CDR3 DNA sequence: TGTGCCAGCAGCTTGAGCCATTCACCCCTCCACTTT. Its protein is CASSLSHSPLHF. Complete variable domain (other parts from reference TRBV5-6 and TRBJ1-6): DAGVTQSPTHLIKTRGQQVTLRCSPKSGHDTVSWYQQALGQGPQFIFQYYEEEERQRGNFPDRFSGHQFPNYSSELNVNALLLGDSALYLCASSLSHSPLHFGNGTRLTVT.

This sequence joins TRBV6-5 and TRBJ2-5; D is perhaps TRBD1 (5 bases). Trimming took off 6 bases at V and 7 bases at J, with 15 bases between the two ends. This CDR3 region has 13 residues. The V gene's germline CDR1 is MNHEY and CDR2 SVGAGI. As DNA, the CDR3 is TGTGCCAGCAGGGGGCAGGTATCAAGGACCCAGTACTTC. The encoded protein is CASRGQVSRTQYF.

For this clone: This specimen includes other DNA sequences encoding the same CDR3. This chain joins TRBV19 and TRBJ1-1; TRBD1 agrees at 8 bases. The CDR3 spans 13 residues. With V trimmed by 7 bases and J by 3 bases, 4 bases remained unmatched. Germline V lookup: CDR1 LNHDA, CDR2 SQIVND (reference sequence). This chain's CDR3 is CASTLDRDTEAFF. In DNA form, the CDR3 reads TGTGCCAGTACTCTGGACAGGGACACTGAAGCTTTCTTT.

This sequence joins TRBV6-2 or TRBV6-3 and TRBJ2-7, with D possibly matching TRBD1 (6 bases). V lost 0 bases, J lost 5 bases, and 14 bases lay in between. This CDR3 has 15 residues. CDR1 is MNHEY, CDR2 SVGEGT, per germline. The DNA of the CDR3 is TGTGCCAGCAGTTACTCAGGGGCAGGGGTCCACGAGCAGTACTTC. Translating gives CASSYSGAGVHEQYF.

The chain is built from TRBV6-1 and TRBJ2-7, with D perhaps matching TRBD2 (6 bases). The V gene's germline CDR1 is MNHNS and CDR2 SASEGT. This CDR3 has 14 amino acids. Trimming removed 1 base at V and 4 bases at J, with 11 bases between. CDR3 sequence reads: CASSEGDWGYEQYF. The CDR3 DNA reads TGTGCCAGCAGTGAAGGGGACTGGGGTTACGAGCAGTACTTC.

This clone is a singleton in its sample. V usage is TRBV18 and J usage is TRBJ2-7; the match to TRBD1 covers 9 bases. After removal of 0 bases from V and 5 bases from J, the junction contained 5 bases not matched to a gene. The CDR3 sequence is 15 residues long. The germline CDR1 and CDR2 sequences are KGHSH and LQKENI. This CDR3 reads CASSPPGQGYHEQYF. CDR3 nucleotides: TGTGCCAGCTCACCACCGGGACAGGGTTACCACGAGCAGTACTTC.

J is TRBJ1-2 and V is TRBV3-1 (or the pseudogene TRBV3-2); TRBD1 matches 7 bases. Per germline, CDR1 LGHDT and CDR2 YNNKEL (reference sequence). This CDR3 contains 15 residues. The ends lost 3 bases at V and 4 bases at J; junction bases unmatched: 8. CDR3 amino acids: CASSHNTGAGYGYTF. The CDR3 nucleotides read TGTGCCAGCAGCCACAATACAGGGGCTGGCTATGGCTACACCTTC.

The J gene is TRBJ2-4, the V gene TRBV4-3; D may be TRBD2 (6 bases). The germline gives CDR1 LGHNA, CDR2 YSLEER. CDR3 length: 17 residues. V shed 0 bases and J shed 3 bases, with 15 bases lying between them. CDR3 protein: CASSQDWQGGVKNIQYF. Written as DNA, the CDR3 is TGCGCCAGCAGCCAAGACTGGCAGGGAGGTGTCAAAAACATTCAGTACTTC.

The chain combines TRBV15 with TRBJ2-1, with D tentatively TRBD1 (6 bases). Trimming left V 5 bases short and J 7 bases short, with 15 bases between. Germline V gene sequence: CDR1 LNHNV, CDR2 YYDKDF (reference sequence). The CDR3 extends over 14 amino acids. This chain's CDR3 is CATSPRGGWNEQFF. Written as DNA, the CDR3 is TGTGCCACCAGCCCTCGAGGGGGTTGGAATGAGCAGTTCTTC.

The chain recombines TRBV9 with TRBJ2-2; the match to TRBD2 covers 11 bases. This CDR3 has 16 amino acids. Germline loops: CDR1 SGDLS, CDR2 YYNGEE. Germline trimming cut 2 bases from V and 1 base from J; bases unmatched to any gene: 1. The CDR3 is CASSVSGGVNTGELFF. The CDR3 nucleotides are TGTGCCAGCAGCGTTAGCGGGGGGGTGAACACCGGGGAGCTGTTTTTT.

The V gene is TRBV7-8, the J gene TRBJ1-2, with a possible D match to TRBD1 (6 bases). The CDR3 runs 13 residues. Germline V gives CDR1 SGHVS, CDR2 FQNEAQ. Deletions cut 4 bases from V and 6 bases from J, with 12 bases between. The CDR3: CASSSTGNDGYTF. Written as DNA, the CDR3 is TGTGCCAGCAGCTCGACAGGAAATGATGGCTACACCTTC.

The CDR3 DNA reads as TGTGCCTGGGGGACAGTCTCCTACGAGCAGTACTTC. Protein product: CAWGTVSYEQYF. The rearrangement uses TRBV30 and TRBJ2-7; TRBD1 matches at 7 bases. There are 12 residues in the CDR3. CDR1 is GTSNPN and CDR2 is SVGIG in the germline V gene (reference sequence). The junction had 1 base not matched to a gene; V was cut back by 5 bases and J by 0 bases. Together with reference TRBV30 and TRBJ2-7, the CDR3 gives the full variable domain: SQTIHQWPATLVQPVGSPLSLECTVEGTSNPNLYWYRQAAGRGLQLLFYSVGIGQISSEVPQNLSASRPQDRQFILSSKKLLLSDSGFYLCAWGTVSYEQYFGPGTRLTVT.

This chain joins TRBV19 and TRBJ2-1, with a weak D call TRBD2 (7 bases). Trimming removed 6 bases at V and 6 bases at J, with 12 bases between. Germline assignment: CDR1 LNHDA and CDR2 SQIVND (reference sequence). This CDR3 comprises 13 residues. The CDR3 region is CASRGGALNEQFF. Here the CDR3 DNA reads TGTGCCAGTAGGGGGGGGGCGCTCAATGAGCAGTTCTTC.

The chain employs TRBV6-4 and TRBJ1-3; D unclear. Germline V CDR1 and CDR2: MRHNA, SNTAGT. The CDR3 consists of 17 residues. Trimming removed 5 bases from V and 5 bases from J, with 22 bases in between. The CDR3, as DNA: TGTGCCAGCAGTACTACCGAGCCTTCGAACCCTAGAAACACCATATATTTT. Its protein is CASSTTEPSNPRNTIYF.